One sample yielded the 5 T cell receptor beta chains listed below, sequenced in a study of human T cells and chemical hapten exposure. TCRdb re-analysed the RACE reads in MiXCR, keeping a single row per CDR3 protein. The top ten clones hold 2% to 2.5% of a sample with about 190,000 distinct CDR3 sequences, about 25% of them seen once. Time point in this sample: patch test 3, about 24 weeks after DPC sensitization. Noted treatment: therapeutic diphenylcyclopropenone sensitization with weekly scalp DPC. Sequencing used whole blood, obtained in connection with sensitization to the hapten diphenylcyclopropenone (DPC). These receptors were collected from a woman in her thirties or forties with alopecia areata. Some clones in this sample may be carry-over from other donors' samples.

This clonotype was observed a handful of times. V is TRBV27 and J is TRBJ1-4; no definite D call. V was clipped by 2 bases and J by 8 bases, with 12 bases between them. This CDR3 contains 14 residues. CDR1 is MNHEY, CDR2 SMNVEV, per germline (reference sequence). CDR3 residues: CASSLIGSAEKLFF. The CDR3 DNA reads TGTGCCAGCAGTTTAATTGGAAGTGCCGAAAAACTGTTTTTT.

The rearrangement uses TRBV7-6 and TRBJ2-1; D gene ambiguous. The V and J ends lost 2 bases and 0 bases respectively, with 11 bases between them. In germline, CDR1 is SGHVS, CDR2 FNYEAQ. The CDR3 sequence is 16 residues long. Here the CDR3 DNA reads TGTGCCAGCAGCTTACAGTCCCTATCCTCCTACAATGAGCAGTTCTTC. It codes for CASSLQSLSSYNEQFF. Drawing the rest from reference TRBV7-6 and TRBJ2-1, the complete variable domain is GAGVSQSPRYKVTKRGQDVALRCDPISGHVSLYWYRQALGQGPEFLTYFNYEAQQDKSGLPNDRFSAERPEGSISTLTIQRTEQRDSAMYRCASSLQSLSSYNEQFFGPGTRLTVL.

This chain links TRBV4-3 with TRBJ2-3; 7 bases align to TRBD2. The V and J ends lost 0 bases and 2 bases, in that order; junction bases with no gene match: 5. CDR1 LGHNA and CDR2 YSLEER come from the germline V gene. CDR3 length: 16 amino acids. The CDR3 is CASSQDGSGYTDTQYF. The DNA for the CDR3 is TGCGCCAGCAGCCAAGATGGTAGCGGGTACACAGATACGCAGTATTTT.

The rearrangement links TRBV5-1 to TRBJ2-3; D unresolved. V gave up 3 bases and J gave up 0 bases, with 11 bases separating them. Germline loops: CDR1 SGHRS, CDR2 YFSETQ. The CDR3 has 15 amino acids. CDR3 nucleotides: TGCGCCAGCAGCTGGAACAGTCCTAGCACAGATACGCAGTATTTT. Its translation is CASSWNSPSTDTQYF. Full variable domain (outside the CDR3, taken from reference TRBV5-1 and TRBJ2-3): KAGVTQTPRYLIKTRGQQVTLSCSPISGHRSVSWYQQTPGQGLQFLFEYFSETQRNKGNFPGRFSGRQFSNSRSEMNVSTLELGDSALYLCASSWNSPSTDTQYFGPGTRLTVL.

This clonotype was seen many times. The gene calls are TRBV10-3 and TRBJ2-1; 8 bases agree with TRBD2. The CDR3 is 15 amino acids. J was trimmed by 6 bases and V by 4 bases; bases with no gene match: 8. Germline V gene sequence: CDR1 ENHRY, CDR2 SYGVKD. CDR3: CAISGTTGGPNEQFF. The DNA of the CDR3 is TGTGCCATCAGTGGAACGACGGGGGGGCCCAATGAGCAGTTCTTC.